One sample yielded the 15 T cell receptor beta chains listed below, sequenced in a study of tumor-infiltrating lymphocytes in primary liver carcinoma. RNA and DNA were co-extracted from roughly 20-30 mg of unsorted bulk tissue. A primer matching the constant region was used to make TCR beta cDNA from 450 to 550 ng of total RNA. It was through three nested multiplex PCR rounds of slightly modified ARM-PCR that TCR beta libraries arose. Forward primers for TRBV1-TRBV30 and a C-beta reverse primer served the first two PCR rounds, at 10 cycles each. TCRdb passed the multiplex PCR reads through MiXCR, listing each CDR3 protein once. Of fewer than 250,000 distinct CDR3 sequences detected, around 85% appear once; the ten largest clones hold around 18%. The sequencing sample was made of tumor tissue from primary liver carcinoma. Receptors were obtained from a man aged 40-55 years with primary liver carcinoma and hepatitis B virus infection.

On this clonotype itself: At one end, the junction sequence differs from germline, possibly due to a read error. The chain couples TRBV5-1 to TRBJ1-2; 8 bases match TRBD1. The CDR3 is made up of 13 amino acids. The germline gives CDR1 SGHRS, CDR2 YFSETQ. The CDR3 here is CARSLGQDYGYTF. The CDR3 DNA sequence: TGCGCCAGGAGCTTGGGACAGGACTATGGCTACACCTTC.

Concerning this clonotype itself: The missing conserved phenylalanine or tryptophan at the end of this CDR3 makes a read error likely. The CDR3 nucleotides are TGTGCCAACAGTTACGTTGGGTGGAAAAACATTCAGTACTTG. This encodes CANSYVGWKNIQYL. The chain is built from TRBV6-2 or TRBV6-3 and TRBJ2-4; no clear D gene. CDR1 and CDR2 (germline): MNHEY, SVGEGT. This CDR3 contains 14 residues.

This chain links TRBV12-3 or TRBV12-4 with TRBJ2-1; D ambiguous. V dropped 5 bases and J dropped 8 bases, with 22 bases sitting between them. The CDR3 is 16 amino acids. DNA for the CDR3: TGTGCCAGCAGTGTGACCCGGCGGACCCCTCCGGATGAGCAGTTCTTC. Its protein is CASSVTRRTPPDEQFF.

Concerning this clonotype: The junction departs from germline at one end; a sequencing error may be responsible. The rearrangement uses TRBV4-1 and TRBJ2-1; 8 bases map to TRBD1. The CDR3 extends over 10 amino acids. CDR1 MGHRA and CDR2 YSYEKL come from the germline V gene. The CDR3 reads CASSAGQEFF. CDR3 DNA sequence: TGCGCTAGCAGTGCGGGACAGGAGTTCTTC.

This clonotype was detected many times. This sequence joins TRBV10-2 and TRBJ2-3, with a possible D match to TRBD2 (5 bases). V was pared by 4 bases and J by 2 bases, with 16 bases between. CDR3 length: 16 amino acids. Germline V gene sequence: CDR1 WSHSY, CDR2 SAAADI. CDR3 DNA sequence: TGCGCCAGCAGTGTTGGACTCCCGAGAAACACAGATACGCAGTATTTT. Amino acid sequence: CASSVGLPRNTDTQYF.

To note about this clonotype: The conserved phenylalanine or tryptophan normally closing the CDR3 is absent here, so this likely arose from a read error. V is TRBV11-2 and J is TRBJ2-1, with 7 bases fitting TRBD2. Germline CDR1 SGHAT, CDR2 FQNNGV. The CDR3 consists of 15 residues. CDR3 in amino acids: CASKTGGSSYNKQFC. The DNA of the CDR3 is TGTGCCAGCAAAACCGGCGGGAGCTCCTACAATAAGCAGTTCTGC.

This sequence joins TRBV20-1 and TRBJ2-5; 9 bases align to TRBD2. The CDR3 covers 15 residues. Trimming took 3 bases from V and 2 from J; bases not matched to a gene: 7. The germline V gene has CDR1 DFQATT and CDR2 SNEGSKA (reference sequence). The CDR3 sequence is CSARPAGGRQETQYF. In nucleotides, the CDR3 is TGCAGTGCTAGGCCAGCGGGAGGCCGGCAAGAGACCCAGTACTTC.

Comments on this clonotype: An end of the junction differs from the germline gene, which may be a read error. V is TRBV11-1 and J is TRBJ1-6, with a possible D match to TRBD1 (5 bases). This CDR3 contains 13 residues. CDR1 SGHAT and CDR2 FQDESV come from the germline V gene (reference sequence). Written as DNA, the CDR3 is TGTGCCAACAGCCGGACACTGGTTCCACTCCTCCACTTT. This encodes CANSRTLVPLLHF.

This clonotype showed up many times. The chain uses TRBV12-3 or TRBV12-4 and TRBJ2-2; TRBD1 matches at 12 bases. CDR3 length: 15 amino acids. V was clipped by 5 bases and J by 7 bases; unmatched bases: 5. CDR3 protein: CASSPGQGASGELFF. CDR3 DNA: TGTGCCAGCAGTCCGGGACAGGGGGCGAGCGGGGAGCTGTTTTTT.

Notes on this clonotype: At one of its ends the junction is not consistent with the germline gene, which may arise from a read error. This sequence joins TRBV10-3 and TRBJ1-1; unclear D gene. The CDR3 extends over 13 amino acids. CDR1 is ENHRY and CDR2 is SYGVKD in the germline V gene. This chain's CDR3 is CGISDHQNTEASF. CDR3 sequence (DNA): TGTGGCATCAGTGATCACCAGAACACTGAAGCTTCCTTT.

In the case of this clonotype: The CDR3 carries no conserved terminal phenylalanine or tryptophan, so it likely arises from a read error. The rearrangement uses TRBV11-2 and TRBJ1-5; D may be TRBD1 (6 bases). Germline CDR1 is SGHAT and CDR2 is FQNNGV. This CDR3 has 16 amino acids. DNA of the CDR3: TGTGCCAGCAGCCTAAAAGGGGGACTGACGTATCAGCTCCAGCATGTT. This sequence encodes CASSLKGGLTYQLQHV.

V and J are TRBV7-2 and TRBJ1-2, with D perhaps TRBD1 (6 bases). Germline CDR1 and CDR2: SGHTA and FQGNSA. The CDR3 sequence is 15 residues long. Deletions cut 3 bases from V and 4 bases from J, with 15 bases between. The CDR3 coding sequence is TGTGCCAGCAGCTTTCGGAACAGGGCTGCCTATGGCTACACCTTC. This codes for CASSFRNRAAYGYTF.

With respect to this clonotype: Just one base apart from a much larger clone, this may be a read error. This chain links TRBV5-6 with TRBJ2-1; TRBD2 matches at 14 bases. The CDR3 runs to 18 residues. Per the germline V gene, CDR1 is SGHDT and CDR2 is YYEEEE. DNA of the CDR3: TGTGCCAGCAGCCGGACTAGCGGGAGGCCAAACTCCTACAATGAGCATTTCTTC. Protein product: CASSRTSGRPNSYNEHFF.

This clonotype showed up just once. At one end, the junction sequence differs from germline, possibly due to a read error. This chain joins TRBV5-8 and TRBJ1-1; maybe TRBD1 (6 bases). Germline V gene lookup returns CDR1 SGHTS and CDR2 YDEGEE. The CDR3 is 14 residues long. The CDR3 is CASSFGRRDTEVFF. CDR3 DNA sequence: TGTGCCAGCAGCTTTGGGAGGAGGGACACTGAAGTTTTCTTT.

In regard to this clonotype: Since a much larger clone is just one base distant, this may be a read error. The chain uses TRBV5-1 and TRBJ1-3; D not certain. Germline assignment: CDR1 SGHRS and CDR2 YFSETQ. The CDR3 has 14 residues. CDR3 loop: CASSLGDAGKTIYF. Written as DNA, the CDR3 is TGCGCCAGCAGCTTGGGAGACGCTGGAAAGACCATATATTTT.